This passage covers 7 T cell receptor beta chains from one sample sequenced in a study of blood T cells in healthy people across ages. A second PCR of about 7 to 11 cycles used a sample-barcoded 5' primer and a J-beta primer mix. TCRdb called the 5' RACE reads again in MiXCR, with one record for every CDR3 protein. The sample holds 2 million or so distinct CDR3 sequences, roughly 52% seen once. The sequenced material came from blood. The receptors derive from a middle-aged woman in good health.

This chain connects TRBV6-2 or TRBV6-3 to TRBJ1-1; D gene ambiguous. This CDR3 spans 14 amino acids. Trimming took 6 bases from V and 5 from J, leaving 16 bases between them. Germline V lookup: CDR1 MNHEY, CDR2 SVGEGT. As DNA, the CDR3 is TGTGCCAGCAGACACCTTGAGTGGGATACTGAAGCTTTCTTT. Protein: CASRHLEWDTEAFF.

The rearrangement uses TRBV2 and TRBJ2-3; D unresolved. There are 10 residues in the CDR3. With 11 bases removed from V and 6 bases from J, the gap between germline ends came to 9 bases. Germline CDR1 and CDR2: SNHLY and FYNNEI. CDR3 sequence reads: CAGSRDTQYF. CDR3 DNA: TGTGCCGGGTCCCGGGATACGCAGTATTTT. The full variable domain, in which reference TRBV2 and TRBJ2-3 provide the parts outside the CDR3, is EPEVTQTPSHQVTQMGQEVILRCVPISNHLYFYWYRQILGQKVEFLVSFYNNEISEKSEIFDDQFSVERPDGSNFTLKIRSTKLEDSAMYFCAGSRDTQYFGPGTRLTVL.

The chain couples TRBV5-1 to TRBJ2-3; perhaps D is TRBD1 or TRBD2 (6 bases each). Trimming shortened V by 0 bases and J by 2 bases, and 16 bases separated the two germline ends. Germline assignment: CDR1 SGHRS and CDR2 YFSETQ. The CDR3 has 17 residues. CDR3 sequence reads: CASSLDIGGTLTDTQYF. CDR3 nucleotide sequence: TGCGCCAGCAGCTTGGATATAGGGGGGACTCTCACAGATACGCAGTATTTT.

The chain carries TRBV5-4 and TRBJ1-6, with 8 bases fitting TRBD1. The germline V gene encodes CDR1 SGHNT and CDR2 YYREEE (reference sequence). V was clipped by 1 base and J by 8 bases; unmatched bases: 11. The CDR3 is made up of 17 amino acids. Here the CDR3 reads CASSLSSGGARDSPLHF. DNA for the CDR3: TGTGCCAGCAGCTTGTCTTCAGGGGGCGCACGGGATTCACCCCTCCACTTT. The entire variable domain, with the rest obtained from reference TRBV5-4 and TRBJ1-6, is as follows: ETGVTQSPTHLIKTRGQQVTLRCSSQSGHNTVSWYQQALGQGPQFIFQYYREEENGRGNFPPRFSGLQFPNYSSELNVNALELDDSALYLCASSLSSGGARDSPLHFGNGTRLTVT.

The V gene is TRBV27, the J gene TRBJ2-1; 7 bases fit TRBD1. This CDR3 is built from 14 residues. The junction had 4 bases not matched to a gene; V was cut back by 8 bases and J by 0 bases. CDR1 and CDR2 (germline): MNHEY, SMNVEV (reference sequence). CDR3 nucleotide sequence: TGTGCCAGCGTTAGGACAGGCTCCTACAATGAGCAGTTCTTC. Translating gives CASVRTGSYNEQFF.

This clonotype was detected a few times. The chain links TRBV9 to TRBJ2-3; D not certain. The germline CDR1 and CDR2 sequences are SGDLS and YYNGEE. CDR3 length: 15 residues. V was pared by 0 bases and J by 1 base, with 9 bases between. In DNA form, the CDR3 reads TGTGCCAGCAGCGTAGTTATGTCCGGCACAGATACGCAGTATTTT. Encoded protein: CASSVVMSGTDTQYF.

The CDR3 coding sequence is TGTGCCAGCAGCCGCCGGGACAGGGGGCGATACGAGCAGTACTTC. Encoded protein: CASSRRDRGRYEQYF. This chain uses TRBV3-1 with TRBJ2-7; 12 bases agree with TRBD1. The CDR3 is 15 amino acids. Trimming removed 4 bases from V and 4 bases from J; junction bases left unmatched: 5. Germline CDR1 is LGHDT and CDR2 is YNNKEL (reference sequence).